This T cell receptor (beta chain) was obtained from a study of cytomegalovirus exposure and HLA in healthy donors (dated by TCRdb to 2017 to 2019). Study-level background: An earlier analysis of fewer than 750 of the donors reported approximately 260 Gb of sequence data and 117 million unique TCR beta sequences obtained from some 170 million T cells. An early release covering about 600 HLA-typed donors comprised roughly 300 gigabases of sequencing data and tens of millions of unique TCR sequences. The genetic ancestry cluster associated with self-reported Caucasian donors included over 65% of the approximately 430 genotyped donors. The aim of the study was to test whether cataloging public T cell receptors could identify signatures of past pathogen exposure. The T cell repertoires of 550 to 850 subjects were profiled by immunosequencing and related to cytomegalovirus serostatus. A separate validation cohort of roughly 120 different subjects was used in addition to the roughly 670-subject first cohort. High-throughput TCR immunosequencing, statistical association of individual TCRs with disease status, and machine learning were combined to predict cytomegalovirus infection status. To study patterns of TCR occurrence, a later analysis re-analyzed previously published TCR beta repertoires from 666 donors and added high-resolution HLA genotyping. The later analysis used no new phenotypic data to find candidate immune exposures, relying instead on TCR beta sequences and their occurrence across donors. An earlier analysis of around 580 of the donors used high-throughput TCR beta sequencing to judge whether each TCR beta V gene segment behaved as functional or pseudogenic. Donor age, sex, ethnicity and CMV serostatus were compiled together with the repertoire data. In a later genetic analysis, genome-wide SNP genotypes for about three fifths of the roughly 670 donors were used, and that subset was treated as a discovery cohort. Every repertoire in the discovery cohort had been generated on one and the same sequencing platform. Class I and class II HLA loci were covered by the typing at four-digit resolution. The number of typed donors differed by locus: about 620-640 for A, B, C, DRB1 and DQB1; some 500 for DQA1; roughly 600 for DPA1; and some 450 for DPB1. Four or five DR-DQ haplotypes were handled as single units for association and clustering because linkage in the cohort was strong. Among some 410 genotyped donors of the cohort, an average of about 220,000 unique TCR beta nucleotide sequences was sequenced per donor, of which about 20% were non-productive. What the work shows at the level of the full study, not this receptor alone: Broadly in line with IMGT annotations, most TCR beta V segments showed up in productive rearrangements about 87% or about 30% of the time in an earlier analysis of 587 of the donors. Because counts were too low, 15 to 20 rarely observed V segments, including chromosome 9 orphons, were excluded from the earlier analysis of under 650 of the donors. The presence/absence analyses assumed that sequencing depth was roughly uniform across donors, and that assumption may not be true. The classifier was reported to diagnose cytomegalovirus status with high specificity and sensitivity in both the original and validation cohorts. Because the 87-base-pair reads could not distinguish some IMGT-functional V segments, including TRBV6-2 and TRBV6-3, those segments were excluded. HLA typing was unavailable for some donors at each locus, so association tests used only the typed subset. Several of the top co-occurrence clusters appeared to be linked to parvovirus B19, influenza, CMV and Epstein-Barr virus, according to a later analysis. When HLA alleles, especially DR and DQ, strongly co-occurred, attributing TCR associations to individual alleles was difficult. While some public TCRs were present in many individuals, most TCR sequences turned up only very rarely across donors. A further reported finding was that TCR beta sequences accurately predicted the HLA-A and HLA-B alleles for most subjects in the first cohort. In this cohort, only TCR beta chains were sequenced, and detectable features were limited by the absence of alpha or paired-chain data. According to a later analysis, most CMV-associated TCR beta chains appeared to be HLA-restricted, and the HLA associations seemed to be driven largely by CMV exposure. In a later genetic analysis, fewer N-insertions in productive TCRs were reported among donors in an Asian-associated ancestry cluster than the roughly 700-donor mean. V-gene and J-gene trimming of TCR beta chains was associated with a missense DCLRE1C variant in a later genetic analysis, and the association was replicated in an independent cohort. In vitro tests confirmed that a few of the cytomegalovirus-associated TCR beta chains recognize cytomegalovirus antigens. Linkage disequilibrium might explain the correlated functional status among segregating V segments, but an unknown experimental factor could not be excluded. A later analysis found that HLA-associated TCR beta chains were more clonally expanded and had lower generation probabilities than equally common non-associated chains. In a later analysis, the rate of TCR association differed among HLA loci, with DRB1 alleles having the most associated TCRs and HLA-C alleles having the fewest. CMV serostatus was the only immune exposure information available for the cohort. The authors suggested that the approach could potentially be generalized to other disease states and immunological phenotypes. A later analysis associated roughly 17,000 TCR beta sequences with specific HLA alleles at a false discovery rate of 0.05. In the study, about 150 TCR beta chains were listed as associated with cytomegalovirus. A cluster of highly shared sequence variants was judged likely to represent a technical artifact of the sequencing pipeline.

The cysteine opens and the phenylalanine closes a CDR3 of 13 amino acids. CDR3 DNA is the only sequence kept; it has 39 bases, read in frame from the first base. The germline V gene specifies SGHRS as CDR1 and YFSETQ as CDR2. V and J are truncated by 1 base and 3 bases respectively, leaving an intervening sequence of 5 bases. Libraries came from the immunoSEQ multiplex PCR assay. A mixture of 60 forward primers for TCR Vbeta segments and 13 reverse primers for TCR Jbeta segments was used in the multiplex PCR. The CDR3 region of rearranged TCR beta genes was amplified from genomic DNA with a multiplex PCR assay. The amplified TCR beta libraries were sequenced on the Illumina HiSeq System as 87-base-pair reads. In the authors' own workflow: A later analysis counted some 74 million unique TCR beta chains across the 666 repertoires, and approximately 11 million of these chains were shared by at least two donors. Raw reads were error-corrected and collapsed into unique sequences with a nearest-neighbor algorithm that merged closely related sequences to remove PCR and sequencing errors. Alignment of CDR3 sequences to IMGT reference sequences was used to assign V, D and J gene segments. For a sequence to be retained, a match of at least six nucleotides to both a V gene segment and a J gene segment was required. A rearrangement counted as productive if the CDR3 had no stop codons and remained in frame with V and J, and every other rearrangement counted as non-productive. CDR3 was defined according to IMGT convention as the region running from the second conserved V-encoded cysteine to the conserved J-encoded phenylalanine. In an earlier analysis of approximately 500 of the donors, sequences lacking an unambiguous match to a single V gene segment were excluded. An earlier analysis of several hundred of the donors called V segments functional above 56.7% productive rearrangements and segregating when the between-donor standard deviation exceeded 5%. To diagnose cytomegalovirus status from the catalog of TCR beta chain sequences, a statistical classification framework was built. In a later analysis, TCR nucleotide sequences were compared against IMGT/GENE-DB human TR gene sequences so that V and J genes could be assigned. In a later analysis, CDR3 sequences and most-parsimonious VDJ recombination scenarios were assigned using the TCRdist pipeline. In a later analysis, each TCR beta chain was defined by its CDR3 amino acid sequence together with its V-gene family, and reads without a unique V-gene family were excluded. A later analysis removed several hundred highly shared, low-generation-probability nucleotide sequences to deal with suspected cross-contamination and a sequencing artifact. In a later analysis, a clonal expansion index for each public chain was calculated from normalized within-repertoire ranks of inferred template counts. In a later analysis, generation probabilities were computed using a VDJ recombination model fitted to out-of-frame rearrangements, and the results were checked against IGoR. Hypergeometric tests were used in a later analysis to score TCR-TCR, TCR-HLA and TCR-CMV co-occurrence, with a repertoire-size bias correction applied to the TCR pairs. False discovery rates were estimated in a later analysis by permuting HLA or CMV assignments 20 times. In a later analysis, co-occurring TCRs were grouped with DBSCAN, and TCRdist sequence similarity was added when clustering was performed within HLA-allele-positive subsets. Repertoires with fewer than 30,000 or more than 120,000 public chains, plus five repertoires with anomalous nucleotide sharing, were excluded from co-occurrence clustering. Imported from immuneACCESS, the table was reduced by TCRdb to in-frame sequences with V and J called. These copies leave out some clones; in studies compared against another copy, an unresolved V gene accounts for under half, and the cause of the remainder is not known. Clonal size and the V and J genes are those of that table, whereas D and trimming came from the DNA. Across this sample there are some 120,000 clones, with approximately 80% seen only once. The top ten hold about 13% of the sample.

A word on this clone: Its target antigen remains unknown. Per-nucleotide qualities are absent, and no much larger clonotype sits a single base away.

The cohort was made up of approximately 670 healthy bone marrow donors. All cohort members were sampled while nominally healthy, although unrecorded immune exposures were likely present. The donor was CMV seropositive and was included in the group of some 290 seropositive cohort members. Each donor provided a peripheral blood sample, and peripheral blood mononuclear cells were used for TCR beta sequencing. The Qiagen DNeasy Blood Extraction Kit was used to extract genomic DNA from the blood cell samples. Sequencing was carried out using PBMCs. Recombination connected TRBV5-1 to TRBJ1-5, with no confident D gene call. The clonotype was recovered from a woman aged 40 to 49 in good health and CMV-seropositive. The CDR3 has the sequence CASSLSPNQPQHF. The nucleotide sequence reads TGCGCCAGCAGCTTGAGCCCCAATCAGCCCCAGCATTTT. With all but the CDR3 taken from the reference TRBV5-1 and TRBJ1-5 genes, the full variable domain is: KAGVTQTPRYLIKTRGQQVTLSCSPISGHRSVSWYQQTPGQGLQFLFEYFSETQRNKGNFPGRFSGRQFSNSRSEMNVSTLELGDSALYLCASSLSPNQPQHFGDGTRLSIL.